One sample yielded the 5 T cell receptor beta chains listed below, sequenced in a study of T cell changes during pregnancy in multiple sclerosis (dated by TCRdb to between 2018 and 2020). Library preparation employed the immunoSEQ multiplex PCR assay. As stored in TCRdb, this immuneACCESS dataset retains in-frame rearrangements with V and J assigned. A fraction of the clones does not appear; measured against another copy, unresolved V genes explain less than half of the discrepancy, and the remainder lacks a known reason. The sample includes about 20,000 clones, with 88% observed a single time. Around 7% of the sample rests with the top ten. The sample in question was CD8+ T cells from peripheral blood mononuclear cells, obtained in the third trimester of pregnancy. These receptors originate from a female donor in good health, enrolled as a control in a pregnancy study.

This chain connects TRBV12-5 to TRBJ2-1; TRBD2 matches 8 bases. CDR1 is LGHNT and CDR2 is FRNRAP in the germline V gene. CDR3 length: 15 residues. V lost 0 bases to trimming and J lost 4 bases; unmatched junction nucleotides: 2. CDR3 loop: CASGLVIAGYNEQFF. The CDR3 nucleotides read TGTGCTAGTGGTTTGGTCATAGCGGGGTACAATGAGCAGTTCTTC.

In DNA, the CDR3 is TGTGCCAGCAGCTTAAGCGCCGTCTGTGGGACCCAGTACTTC. This encodes CASSLSAVCGTQYF. This chain joins TRBV7-2 and TRBJ2-5, with D uncertain. Germline V gives CDR1 SGHTA, CDR2 FQGNSA. The CDR3 is 14 amino acids. V shed 2 bases and J shed 7 bases, with 14 bases lying between them.

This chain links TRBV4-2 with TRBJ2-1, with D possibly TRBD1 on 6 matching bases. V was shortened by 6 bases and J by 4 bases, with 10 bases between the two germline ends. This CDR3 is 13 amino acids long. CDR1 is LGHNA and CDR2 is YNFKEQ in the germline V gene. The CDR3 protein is CASREDSYNEQFF. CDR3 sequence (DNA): TGTGCCAGCAGGGAGGACAGTTACAATGAGCAGTTCTTC.

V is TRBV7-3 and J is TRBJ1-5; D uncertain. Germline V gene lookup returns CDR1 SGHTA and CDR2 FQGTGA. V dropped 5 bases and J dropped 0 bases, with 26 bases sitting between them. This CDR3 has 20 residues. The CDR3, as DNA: TGTGCCAGCAGCGCACTGCAGGAGGGTTGGGAAGGCTATAGCAATCAGCCCCAGCATTTT. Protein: CASSALQEGWEGYSNQPQHF.

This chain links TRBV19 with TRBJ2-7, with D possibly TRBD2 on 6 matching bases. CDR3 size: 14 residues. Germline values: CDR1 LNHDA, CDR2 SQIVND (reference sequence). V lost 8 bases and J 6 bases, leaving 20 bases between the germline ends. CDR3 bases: TGTGCCAGTGGAAGACTAGGGCTATATTCCGAGCAGTACTTC. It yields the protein CASGRLGLYSEQYF.